The present T cell receptor (beta chain) was sequenced within a study of PD-1 blockade in classical Hodgkin lymphoma. Study observations and caveats: Diminished baseline TCR diversity has been reported in newly diagnosed patients relative to healthy donors. The authors have not defined what causes the repertoire differences, possibly disease activity or prior therapy.

Using immunoSEQ multiplex PCR, the repertoire was profiled, and TCRdb retains in-frame clones only, with some absent. The data contain more than 25,000 clones, about 81% of them seen just once; the ten biggest clones take up about 32%. After autologous stem cell transplantation all patients relapsed, and prior brentuximab vedotin exposure differed between cohorts. Complete response, partial response or progressive disease constituted the best responses recorded. This clone is categorized as medium-sized (0.01 to 0.1%). Antigen unknown. Sequenced here: peripheral blood mononuclear cells (PBMCs), sampled before the second cycle of nivolumab. This clonotype was sampled from a human donor with classical Hodgkin lymphoma.

The CDR3 sequence is CAISESGSSAFF. CDR3 bases: TGTGCCATCAGTGAGTCGGGAAGTTCAGCTTTCTTT. The rearrangement uses TRBV10-3 and TRBJ1-1; D unclear. The V end was cut by 0 bases, the J end by 10 bases, with 9 bases between. Germline lookup yields CDR1 ENHRY and CDR2 SYGVKD. The CDR3 length is 12 residues.